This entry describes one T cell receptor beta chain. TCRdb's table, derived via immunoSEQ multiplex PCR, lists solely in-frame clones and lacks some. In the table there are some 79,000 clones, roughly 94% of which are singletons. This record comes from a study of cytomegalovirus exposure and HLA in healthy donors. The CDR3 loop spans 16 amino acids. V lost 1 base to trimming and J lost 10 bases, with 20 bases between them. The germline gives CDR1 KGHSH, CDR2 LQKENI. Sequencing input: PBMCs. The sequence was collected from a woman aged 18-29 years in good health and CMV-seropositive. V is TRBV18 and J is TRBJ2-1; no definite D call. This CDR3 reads CASSPRTALYNLEQFF. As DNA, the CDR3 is TGTGCCAGCTCACCACGAACAGCCCTATACAATTTGGAGCAGTTCTTC. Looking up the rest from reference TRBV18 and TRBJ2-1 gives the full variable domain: NAGVMQNPRHLVRRRGQEARLRCSPMKGHSHVYWYRQLPEEGLKFMVYLQKENIIDESGMPKERFSAEFPKEGPSILRIQQVVRGDSAAYFCASSPRTALYNLEQFFGPGTRLTVL.